The 15 T cell receptor beta chains listed next were all sequenced from one sample in a study of response to subunit inactivated influenza vaccine. MiXCR, run by TCRdb on the RT-PCR reads, gives a single entry per CDR3 protein. The data hold 400,000 to 550,000 distinct CDR3 sequences, with roughly 23% observed a single time. This specimen was CD4+ T cells sorted from PBMCs, taken 5 days after vaccination. The receptors derive from a man aged 50-60 years who received an inactivated influenza vaccine.

This clonotype has only a few counts. The chain uses TRBV5-1 and TRBJ2-3; D possibly corresponds to TRBD1 (7 bases). This CDR3 has 16 residues. The V end was cut by 4 bases, the J end by 0 bases, with 15 bases between. In germline, CDR1 is SGHRS, CDR2 YFSETQ. This CDR3 is CASSGGTATSTDTQYF. The CDR3 DNA is TGCGCCAGCAGCGGAGGGACAGCCACTAGCACAGATACGCAGTATTTT.

At least ten counts were recorded for this clonotype. V usage is TRBV6-2 or TRBV6-3 and J usage is TRBJ1-2; 8 bases match TRBD1. This CDR3 is 16 amino acids long. Germline V CDR1 and CDR2: MNHEY, SVGEGT. The V gene end was trimmed by 3 bases and the J gene end by 5 bases; junction bases not matched to a gene: 11. CDR3 protein: CASSYLSRDRQYGYTF. CDR3 DNA sequence: TGTGCCAGCAGTTATCTCTCCCGGGACAGGCAATATGGCTACACCTTC.

CDR3 protein: CASSDTGTGEQFF. CDR3 DNA sequence: TGTGCCAGCAGTGACACGGGGACAGGAGAGCAGTTCTTC. This chain links TRBV6-4 with TRBJ2-1; 8 bases match TRBD1. Trimming cost V 2 bases and J 10 bases; bases outside gene matches: 4. CDR3 length equals 13 residues. Germline CDR1 is MRHNA and CDR2 is SNTAGT.

This clonotype was detected only a few times. The V gene is TRBV6-1, the J gene TRBJ1-1, with 7 bases lining up with TRBD1. The CDR3 is made up of 14 amino acids. V lost 7 bases to trimming and J lost 0 bases; unmatched junction nucleotides: 5. CDR1 is MNHNS and CDR2 is SASEGT in the germline V gene. CDR3 coding DNA: TGTGCCAGCACCCCGACAGGGATGAACACTGAAGCTTTCTTT. Translation: CASTPTGMNTEAFF.

The chain links TRBV20-1 to TRBJ2-3; 8 bases are shared with TRBD2. This CDR3 has 16 residues. Germline trimming cut 4 bases from V and 2 bases from J; bases unmatched to any gene: 11. Germline CDR1 DFQATT, CDR2 SNEGSKA (reference sequence). The CDR3 loop is CSATRFEAGVTDTQYF. The CDR3 DNA is TGCAGTGCTACCCGGTTCGAAGCGGGAGTCACAGATACGCAGTATTTT.

The rearrangement links TRBV7-6 to TRBJ2-1; no definite D call. Trimming left V 10 bases short and J 5 bases short, with 18 bases between. Germline lookup yields CDR1 SGHVS and CDR2 FNYEAQ. The CDR3 has 14 residues. As DNA, the CDR3 is TGTGCCACCCTGGACCCCGTACAAAACAATGAGCAGTTCTTC. It yields the protein CATLDPVQNNEQFF.

This clonotype was counted at least ten times. The V and J genes are TRBV20-1 and TRBJ2-7; D is ambiguous. Trimming pared 3 bases from V and 7 bases from J, leaving 10 bases between. The CDR3 has 11 residues. Germline V lookup: CDR1 DFQATT, CDR2 SNEGSKA (reference sequence). CDR3 residues: CSARIRVEQYF. The CDR3 DNA follows: TGCAGTGCTAGGATCCGGGTGGAGCAGTACTTC.

This clonotype has a handful of counts. The CDR3 DNA is TGCGCCAGCAGTCCGGGACAGAGGGCCACCGGGGAGCTGTTTTTT. This translates into CASSPGQRATGELFF. V gene TRBV4-3 combines with J gene TRBJ2-2; 7 nucleotides line up with TRBD1. This CDR3 contains 15 residues. CDR1 LGHNA and CDR2 YSLEER come from the germline V gene. J gave up 4 bases and V 6 bases, and 8 bases lay outside the gene matches.

This chain uses TRBV7-2 with TRBJ2-5; D tentatively fits TRBD1 or TRBD2 (5 bases each). Germline V lookup: CDR1 SGHTA, CDR2 FQGNSA. This CDR3 has 16 residues. V lost 5 bases and J lost 5, with 21 bases in between. CDR3 in amino acids: CASSVGLTGGRETQYF. CDR3 DNA sequence: TGTGCCAGCAGCGTAGGGCTGACTGGGGGTCGGGAGACCCAGTACTTC.

The table lists this clonotype with a few counts. DNA for the CDR3: TGCGCCAGCAGCTCCACAGCGGGGGGTTTGGATACGCAGTATTTT. It specifies CASSSTAGGLDTQYF. The V and J genes are TRBV5-1 and TRBJ2-3; 9 bases are shared with TRBD2. CDR1 is SGHRS, CDR2 YFSETQ, per germline. With 3 bases clipped from V and 6 bases from J, the junction kept 8 bases outside the gene matches. The CDR3 has 15 amino acids. Variable domain in full (rest from reference TRBV5-1 and TRBJ2-3): KAGVTQTPRYLIKTRGQQVTLSCSPISGHRSVSWYQQTPGQGLQFLFEYFSETQRNKGNFPGRFSGRQFSNSRSEMNVSTLELGDSALYLCASSSTAGGLDTQYFGPGTRLTVL.

CDR3 sequence reads: CATSRAPGQGVYEQYF. The CDR3 coding sequence is TGTGCCACCAGCAGAGCACCCGGGCAGGGGGTCTACGAGCAGTACTTC. The chain couples TRBV15 to TRBJ2-7; 7 bases align to TRBD1. The CDR3 contains 16 residues. Trimming removed 1 base from V and 3 bases from J; junction bases left unmatched: 9. Germline-derived CDR1 and CDR2 are LNHNV and YYDKDF (reference sequence).

The rearrangement uses TRBV20-1 and TRBJ1-2, with a possible D match to TRBD1 (6 bases). V was cut by 6 bases and J by 4 bases, with 21 bases left in between. Looked up from germline, CDR1 is DFQATT and CDR2 is SNEGSKA (reference sequence). This CDR3 region has 15 residues. CDR3 protein: CSATQGQGKVYGYTF. The CDR3 DNA reads as TGCAGTGCCACCCAGGGGCAGGGAAAAGTCTATGGCTACACCTTC.

In its sample, this clonotype was seen a few times. The genes are TRBV7-2 and TRBJ2-5; the match to TRBD2 covers 13 bases. The junction had 7 bases not matched to a gene; V was cut back by 3 bases and J by 6 bases. The CDR3 has 16 residues. Germline loops: CDR1 SGHTA, CDR2 FQGNSA. The CDR3 DNA reads as TGTGCCAGCAGCTTGCAACTAGCGGGGGGGCCTAAGACCCAGTACTTC. This codes for CASSLQLAGGPKTQYF.

This clonotype turned up a few times. The chain recombines TRBV12-3 or TRBV12-4 with TRBJ2-7; 9 bases match TRBD1. The CDR3 has 13 residues. V lost 10 bases to trimming and J lost 5 bases; unmatched junction nucleotides: 9. Here the CDR3 reads CATTPTGGNEQYF. CDR3 DNA: TGTGCCACTACGCCTACAGGGGGCAACGAGCAGTACTTC.

This chain uses TRBV6-1 with TRBJ2-7, with TRBD2 matching 12 bases. The V segment lost 6 bases and the J segment 0 bases; nucleotides outside the gene matches: 6. This CDR3 has 16 residues. Germline V gene lookup returns CDR1 MNHNS and CDR2 SASEGT. Here the CDR3 reads CASSRGLAGISYEQYF. Here the CDR3 DNA reads TGTGCCAGCAGCCGCGGACTAGCGGGGATCTCCTACGAGCAGTACTTC.